This T cell receptor (beta chain) was sequenced in a study of blood T cell repertoires in COVID-19. In the study overall: Some COVID-19 samples were acute and others convalescent; all came from the United States, Italy and Spain. T cells, B-cell-depleted T cells, or PBMCs supplied cDNA or gDNA.

Authors' processing steps: Scientists estimated how many nucleated cells there were by amplifying reference gene primers. Produced via immunoSEQ multiplex PCR; TCRdb's table is partial and in-frame only. That table gives V, J and clone size, and the DNA gave D and trimming. Of around 200,000 clones listed, about nine tenths are singletons. CDR3 length: 12 amino acids. Germline V gene sequence: CDR1 KGHDR, CDR2 SFDVKD. The ends lost 12 bases at V and 5 bases at J; junction bases unmatched: 5. The material sequenced was peripheral blood. The receptor comes from a man aged 65-85 years with acute or convalescent COVID-19. V usage is TRBV24-1 and J usage is TRBJ2-1, with 8 nucleotides matching TRBD2. CDR3 nucleotides: TGTGCCGCCGGGACTAGGGACAATGAGCAGTTCTTC. It yields the protein CAAGTRDNEQFF.